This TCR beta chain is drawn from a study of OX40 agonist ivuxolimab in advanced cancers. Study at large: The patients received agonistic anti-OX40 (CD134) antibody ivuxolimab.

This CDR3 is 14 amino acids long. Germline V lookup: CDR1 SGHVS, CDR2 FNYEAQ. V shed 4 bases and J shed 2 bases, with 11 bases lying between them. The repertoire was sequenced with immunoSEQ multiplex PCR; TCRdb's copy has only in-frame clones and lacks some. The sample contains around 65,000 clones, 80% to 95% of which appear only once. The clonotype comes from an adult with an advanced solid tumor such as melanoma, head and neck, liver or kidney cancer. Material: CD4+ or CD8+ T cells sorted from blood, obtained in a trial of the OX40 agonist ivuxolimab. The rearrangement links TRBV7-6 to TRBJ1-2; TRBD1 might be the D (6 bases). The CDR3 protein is CASSSGTGNYGYTF. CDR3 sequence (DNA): TGTGCCAGCAGCTCCGGTACAGGGAACTATGGCTACACCTTC.